The TCR beta chain described here comes from a study of blood T cell repertoires in COVID-19. Turning to the study itself: Samples representing acute and convalescent COVID-19 were sourced from the United States, Italy and Spain.

With V trimmed by 1 base and J by 1 base, 4 bases remained unmatched. The CDR3 consists of 15 residues. CDR1 and CDR2 (germline): MNHEY, SMNVEV (reference sequence). This clone was counted once. Under the authors' procedure: Amplification of reference gene primers provided the estimated nucleated cell counts. The table came from immunoSEQ multiplex PCR; TCRdb's copy has only in-frame clones and leaves some out. Clone size and the V and J calls come from that table; the DNA yielded D and trimming. In the table there are tens of thousands of clones, approximately 80% of which are singletons. Sequencing used peripheral blood. The sequence came from an older woman with acute or convalescent COVID-19. This chain connects TRBV27 to TRBJ2-7; 7 bases map to TRBD1. In nucleotides, the CDR3 is TGTGCCAGCAGTTTATTACAGGGGATTTCCTACGAGCAGTACTTC. Translating it yields CASSLLQGISYEQYF.